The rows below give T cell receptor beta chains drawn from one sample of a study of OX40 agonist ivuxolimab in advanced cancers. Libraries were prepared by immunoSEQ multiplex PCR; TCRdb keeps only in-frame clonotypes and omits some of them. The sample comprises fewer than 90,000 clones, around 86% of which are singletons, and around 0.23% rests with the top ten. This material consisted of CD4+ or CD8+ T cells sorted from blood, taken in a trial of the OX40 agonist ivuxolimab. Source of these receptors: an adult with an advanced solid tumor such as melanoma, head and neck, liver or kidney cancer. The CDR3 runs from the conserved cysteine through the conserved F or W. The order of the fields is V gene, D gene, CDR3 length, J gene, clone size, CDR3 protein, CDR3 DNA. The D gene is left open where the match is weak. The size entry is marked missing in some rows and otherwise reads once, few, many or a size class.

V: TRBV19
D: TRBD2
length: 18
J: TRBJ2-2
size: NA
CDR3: CATTRLAGTPGGVGELFF
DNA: TGTGCCACCACAAGACTAGCGGGAACCCCAGGGGGGGTCGGGGAGCTGTTTTTT

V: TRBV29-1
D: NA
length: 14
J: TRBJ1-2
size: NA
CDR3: CSVSMGEGIYGYTF
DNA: TGCAGCGTTTCTATGGGAGAGGGAATCTATGGCTACACCTTC

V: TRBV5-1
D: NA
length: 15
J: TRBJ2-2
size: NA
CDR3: CASSSQGMGTGELFF
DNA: TGCGCCAGCAGCTCCCAGGGTATGGGCACCGGGGAGCTGTTTTTT

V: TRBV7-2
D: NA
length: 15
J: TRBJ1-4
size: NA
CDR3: CASSFGGGAAEKLFF
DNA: TGTGCCAGCAGCTTCGGAGGGGGGGCTGCGGAAAAACTGTTTTTT

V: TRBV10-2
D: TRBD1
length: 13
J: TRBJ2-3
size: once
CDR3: CASTRGLTDTQYF
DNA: TGCGCCAGCACAAGGGGGCTCACAGATACGCAGTATTTT

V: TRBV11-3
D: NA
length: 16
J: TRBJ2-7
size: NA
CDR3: CASTLRATYPLYEQYF
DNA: TGTGCCAGCACCCTCCGGGCCACATACCCACTCTACGAGCAGTACTTC

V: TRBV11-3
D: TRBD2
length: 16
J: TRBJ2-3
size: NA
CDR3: CASSSGLAGDVDTQYF
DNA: TGTGCCAGCAGCTCCGGACTAGCGGGAGATGTAGATACGCAGTATTTT

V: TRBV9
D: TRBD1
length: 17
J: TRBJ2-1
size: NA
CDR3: CASSPRQGGVSYNEQFF
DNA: TGTGCCAGCAGCCCCCGACAGGGGGGTGTCTCCTACAATGAGCAGTTCTTC

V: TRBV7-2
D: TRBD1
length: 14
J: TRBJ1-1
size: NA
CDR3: CASTSQGEGTEAFF
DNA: TGTGCCAGCACCTCTCAGGGGGAAGGCACTGAAGCTTTCTTT

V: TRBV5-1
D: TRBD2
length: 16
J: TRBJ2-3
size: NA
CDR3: CASSLGTSGRGDTQYF
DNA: TGCGCCAGCAGCTTGGGGACTAGCGGGAGAGGAGATACGCAGTATTTT

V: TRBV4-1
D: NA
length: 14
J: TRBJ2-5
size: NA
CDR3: CARQGPGDVETQYF
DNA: TGCGCCAGACAGGGACCGGGAGATGTGGAGACCCAGTACTTC

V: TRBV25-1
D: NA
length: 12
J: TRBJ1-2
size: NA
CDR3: CASSPTGYGYTF
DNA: TGTGCCAGCAGCCCCACAGGGTATGGCTACACCTTC

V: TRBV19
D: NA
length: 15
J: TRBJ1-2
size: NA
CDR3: CASTPHGAGPYGYTF
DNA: TGTGCCAGTACCCCACACGGGGCTGGACCCTATGGCTACACCTTC

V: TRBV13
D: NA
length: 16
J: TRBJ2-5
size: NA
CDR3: CASSLTRGGLKETQYF
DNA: TGTGCCAGCAGCTTAACCCGGGGAGGTTTGAAAGAGACCCAGTACTTC

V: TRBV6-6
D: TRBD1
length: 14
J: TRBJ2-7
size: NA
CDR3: CASLPGQGSHEQYF
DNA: TGTGCCAGCTTACCGGGACAGGGGAGCCACGAGCAGTACTTC

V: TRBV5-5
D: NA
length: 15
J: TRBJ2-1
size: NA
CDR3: CASSSADRYNNEQFF
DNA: TGTGCCAGCAGCTCAGCGGACAGATACAACAATGAGCAGTTCTTC

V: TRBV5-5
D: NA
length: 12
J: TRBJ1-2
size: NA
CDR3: CASSPNRDGYTF
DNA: TGTGCCAGCAGCCCTAACAGGGATGGCTACACCTTC

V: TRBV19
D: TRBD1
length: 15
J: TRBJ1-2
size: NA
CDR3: CASSIIGTGGHGYTF
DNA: TGTGCCAGTAGTATTATCGGGACAGGGGGACATGGCTACACCTTC

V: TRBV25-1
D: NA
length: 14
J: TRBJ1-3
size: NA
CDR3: CASSEWQGGNTIYF
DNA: TGTGCCAGCAGTGAATGGCAGGGCGGAAACACCATATATTTT

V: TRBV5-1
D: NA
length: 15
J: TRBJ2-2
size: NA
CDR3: CASTSYSGNTGELFF
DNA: TGCGCCAGCACCTCGTATTCAGGGAACACCGGGGAGCTGTTTTTT

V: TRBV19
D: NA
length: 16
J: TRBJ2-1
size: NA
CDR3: CASSIGLGTTYNEQFF
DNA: TGTGCCAGTAGTATAGGGCTTGGGACCACCTACAATGAGCAGTTCTTC

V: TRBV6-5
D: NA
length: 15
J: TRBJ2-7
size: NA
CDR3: CASTDPSTGVYEQYF
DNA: TGTGCCAGCACCGACCCCTCGACAGGAGTATACGAGCAGTACTTC

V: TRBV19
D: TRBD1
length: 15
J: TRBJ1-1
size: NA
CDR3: CASSSIPGQGAEAFF
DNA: TGTGCCAGTAGTTCCATTCCGGGACAGGGCGCTGAAGCTTTCTTT

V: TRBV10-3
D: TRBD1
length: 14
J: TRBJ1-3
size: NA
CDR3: CAISAQGAGNTIYF
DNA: TGTGCCATCAGTGCACAGGGGGCTGGAAACACCATATATTTT

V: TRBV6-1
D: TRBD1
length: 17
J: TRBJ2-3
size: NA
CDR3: CASSEKPGQGAADTQYF
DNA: TGTGCCAGCAGCGAAAAACCGGGACAGGGGGCCGCAGATACGCAGTATTTT

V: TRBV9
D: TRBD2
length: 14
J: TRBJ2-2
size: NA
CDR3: CASSGGLAAGELFF
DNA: TGTGCCAGCAGCGGTGGACTAGCGGCCGGGGAGCTGTTTTTT

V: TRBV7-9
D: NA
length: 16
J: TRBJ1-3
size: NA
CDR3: CASSLGPPKSGNTIYF
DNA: TGTGCCAGCAGCCTAGGACCTCCAAAGTCTGGAAACACCATATATTTT

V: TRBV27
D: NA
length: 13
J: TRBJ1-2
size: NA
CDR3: CASSFPRGLGYTF
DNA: TGTGCCAGCAGTTTTCCCAGAGGGCTCGGCTACACCTTC

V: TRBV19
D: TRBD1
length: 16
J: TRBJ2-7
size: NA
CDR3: CASSRGIGTAGTEQYF
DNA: TGTGCCAGTAGTAGAGGGATCGGGACAGCCGGAACCGAGCAGTACTTC

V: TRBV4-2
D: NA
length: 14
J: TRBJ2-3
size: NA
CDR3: CASSQLALADTQYF
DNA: TGTGCCAGCAGCCAGCTAGCCCTGGCCGATACGCAGTATTTT

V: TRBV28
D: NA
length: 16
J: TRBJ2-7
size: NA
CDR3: CASSSVIRTATYEQYF
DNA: TGTGCCAGCAGTTCGGTTATACGGACAGCCACCTACGAGCAGTACTTC

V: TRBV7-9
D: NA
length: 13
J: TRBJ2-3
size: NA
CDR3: CASSLDSTDTQYF
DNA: TGTGCCAGCAGCTTAGACAGCACAGATACGCAGTATTTT

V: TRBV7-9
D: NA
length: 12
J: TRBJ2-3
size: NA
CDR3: CASSTQTDTQYF
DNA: TGTGCCAGCAGCACGCAGACAGATACGCAGTATTTT

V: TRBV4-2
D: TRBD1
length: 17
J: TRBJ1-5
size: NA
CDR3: CASSQIDRGGGNQPQHF
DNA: TGTGCCAGCAGCCAAATAGACAGGGGAGGTGGTAATCAGCCCCAGCATTTT

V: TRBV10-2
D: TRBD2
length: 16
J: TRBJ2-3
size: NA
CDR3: CASSAVSGRDLDTQYF
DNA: TGCGCCAGCAGTGCGGTTAGCGGGAGAGATCTCGATACGCAGTATTTT

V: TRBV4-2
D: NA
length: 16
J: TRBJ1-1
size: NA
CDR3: CASSPLHTSDSTEAFF
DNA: TGTGCCAGCAGCCCACTTCACACATCCGACAGCACTGAAGCTTTCTTT

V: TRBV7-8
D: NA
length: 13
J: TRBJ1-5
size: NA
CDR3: CAKAEPGGQPQHF
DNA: TGTGCCAAAGCCGAGCCTGGCGGTCAGCCCCAGCATTTT

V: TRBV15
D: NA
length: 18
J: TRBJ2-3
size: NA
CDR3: CATSRDRGTPTSTDTQYF
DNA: TGTGCCACCAGCAGAGACAGAGGGACTCCTACTAGCACAGATACGCAGTATTTT

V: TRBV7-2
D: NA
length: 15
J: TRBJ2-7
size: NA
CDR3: CASSLERPGTYEQYF
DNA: TGTGCCAGCAGCTTAGAGCGCCCGGGGACCTACGAGCAGTACTTC

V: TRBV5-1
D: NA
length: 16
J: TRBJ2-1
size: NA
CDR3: CASSPRSGGPYNEQFF
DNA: TGCGCCAGCAGCCCCCGGTCAGGCGGACCCTACAATGAGCAGTTCTTC

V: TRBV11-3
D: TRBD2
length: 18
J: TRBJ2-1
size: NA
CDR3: CASSPHRTSGKTHNEQFF
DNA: TGTGCCAGCAGCCCCCACCGGACTAGCGGGAAAACACACAATGAGCAGTTCTTC

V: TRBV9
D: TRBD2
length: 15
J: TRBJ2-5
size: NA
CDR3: CASSVGLAGGETQYF
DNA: TGTGCCAGCAGCGTAGGGCTAGCGGGAGGAGAGACCCAGTACTTC

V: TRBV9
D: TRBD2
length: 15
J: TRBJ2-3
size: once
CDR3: CASSRGTSQADTQYF
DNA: TGTGCCAGCAGCCGGGGGACTAGCCAGGCAGATACGCAGTATTTT

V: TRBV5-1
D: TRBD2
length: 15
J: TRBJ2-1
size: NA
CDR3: CASSLGTSGYNEQFF
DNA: TGCGCCAGCAGCCTCGGGACTAGCGGTTACAATGAGCAGTTCTTC

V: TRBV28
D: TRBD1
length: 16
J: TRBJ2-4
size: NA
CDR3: CASSPGQGKAKNIQYF
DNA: TGTGCCAGCAGTCCAGGACAGGGTAAAGCCAAAAACATTCAGTACTTC